One and the same sample provided the 32 T cell receptor beta chains below, sequenced in a study of brain metastases from non-small cell lung cancer. Using immunoSEQ multiplex PCR, the repertoire was profiled, and TCRdb retains in-frame clones only, with some absent. The sample holds 4,500 to 6,000 clones; 60% to 85% are singletons and the top ten take around 6%. What was sequenced was primary lung tumor tissue. Every receptor here comes from a donor at least 40 years old with non-small cell lung cancer.

This clone came up once. The J gene is TRBJ1-1, the V gene TRBV5-4; D gene unclear. This CDR3 spans 15 amino acids. The V end was cut by 4 bases, the J end by 0 bases, with 13 bases between. Germline CDR1 SGHNT, CDR2 YYREEE (reference sequence). CDR3 nucleotide sequence: TGTGCCAGCAGCCCGCCTGGTACGGTGAACACTGAAGCTTTCTTT. Translation: CASSPPGTVNTEAFF.

The V gene is TRBV18, the J gene TRBJ1-1; D gene unclear. The CDR3 runs to 14 residues. CDR1 is KGHSH and CDR2 is LQKENI in the germline V gene. Between the trimmed V and J ends, which lost 2 bases and 5 bases, there was a span of 12 bases. CDR3 sequence reads: CASSPTGLGTEAFF. CDR3 coding DNA: TGTGCCAGCTCACCAACCGGGCTCGGGACTGAAGCTTTCTTT.

This chain links TRBV27 with TRBJ1-6; D is uncertain. This CDR3 has 13 amino acids. The V gene lost 6 bases and the J gene lost 8 bases, with 11 bases spanning the gap. The germline gives CDR1 MNHEY, CDR2 SMNVEV (reference sequence). For the CDR3, the DNA is TGTGCCAGCAGAGGGTTATGGCATTCACCCCTCCACTTT. Its protein is CASRGLWHSPLHF.

This clone was recorded only once. V and J are TRBV7-2 and TRBJ2-1; D remains unclear. V lost 1 base, J lost 7 bases, and 14 bases lay in between. This CDR3 spans 15 amino acids. Per the germline V gene, CDR1 is SGHTA and CDR2 is FQGNSA. The CDR3 DNA is TGTGCCAGCAGCTTAGACCAAAGCCCATGGAATGAGCAGTTCTTC. This gives the protein CASSLDQSPWNEQFF. The full variable domain, with the rest looked up from reference TRBV7-2 and TRBJ2-1, is GAGVSQSPSNKVTEKGKDVELRCDPISGHTALYWYRQSLGQGLEFLIYFQGNSAPDKSGLPSDRFSAERTGGSVSTLTIQRTQQEDSAVYLCASSLDQSPWNEQFFGPGTRLTVL.

This sequence joins TRBV9 and TRBJ1-2; no definite D call. Germline-derived CDR1 and CDR2 are SGDLS and YYNGEE. The V gene lost 3 bases and the J gene lost 8 bases, with 11 bases spanning the gap. The CDR3 has 12 residues. The chain's CDR3 is CASSARSGGYTF. DNA for the CDR3: TGTGCCAGCAGCGCTCGGTCGGGAGGCTACACCTTC. The complete variable domain, with remaining parts taken from reference TRBV9 and TRBJ1-2, reads DSGVTQTPKHLITATGQRVTLRCSPRSGDLSVYWYQQSLDQGLQFLIQYYNGEERAKGNILERFSAQQFPDLHSELNLSSLELGDSALYFCASSARSGGYTFGSGTRLTVV.

Remarks on this clone: This sample also contains other DNA sequences that code for the same CDR3. The V and J genes are TRBV7-2 and TRBJ2-5; 9 nucleotides match TRBD1. The V gene end was trimmed by 5 bases and the J gene end by 4 bases; junction bases not matched to a gene: 8. CDR3 length equals 15 residues. Germline CDR1 SGHTA, CDR2 FQGNSA. The CDR3 is CASSANRGRGETQYF. CDR3 DNA sequence: TGTGCCAGCAGCGCCAACAGGGGGCGAGGAGAGACCCAGTACTTC.

The J gene is TRBJ2-3, the V gene TRBV23-1; the D gene is possibly TRBD2 (6 bases). TRBV23-1 is placed among ORFs of uncertain function. CDR3 length equals 15 residues. V lost 8 bases, J lost 2 bases, and 17 bases lay in between. DNA for the CDR3: TGCGCCAGCTTTATCCCCAGGGACTTCACAGATACGCAGTATTTT. Amino acid sequence: CASFIPRDFTDTQYF.

The J gene is TRBJ2-1, the V gene TRBV7-8, with TRBD2 as a possible D gene (5 bases). CDR3 length: 15 amino acids. The V and J ends lost 3 bases and 7 bases respectively, with 16 bases between them. CDR1 is SGHVS and CDR2 is FQNEAQ in the germline V gene. The CDR3 DNA follows: TGTGCCAGCAGCTTCGGACTTTCGACCGGGAATGAGCAGTTCTTC. This encodes CASSFGLSTGNEQFF.

CDR3 region: CASSLQGAATNEKLFF. CDR3 coding DNA: TGTGCCAGCAGTTTGCAGGGGGCGGCAACTAATGAAAAACTGTTTTTT. The V gene is TRBV28, the J gene TRBJ1-4; 8 nucleotides agree with TRBD1. The germline V gene encodes CDR1 MDHEN and CDR2 SYDVKM. Germline trimming cut 3 bases from V and 0 bases from J; bases unmatched to any gene: 3. CDR3 length equals 16 residues.

The chain carries TRBV9 and TRBJ1-4, with D unclear. With 1 base removed from V and 5 bases from J, the gap between germline ends came to 6 bases. Looked up from germline, CDR1 is SGDLS and CDR2 is YYNGEE. The CDR3 length is 13 residues. CDR3 bases: TGTGCCAGCAGCGTAAATCAGAATGAAAAACTGTTTTTT. Amino acid sequence: CASSVNQNEKLFF.

The table lists this clone with a few counts. This chain connects TRBV4-1 to TRBJ2-3; D uncertain. This CDR3 has 17 amino acids. V dropped 0 bases and J dropped 2 bases, with 15 bases sitting between them. The germline gives CDR1 MGHRA, CDR2 YSYEKL. The CDR3: CASSQEGRDTHTDTQYF. DNA for the CDR3: TGCGCCAGCAGCCAAGAAGGTAGGGATACGCACACAGATACGCAGTATTTT.

This clone has only one observation. The J gene is TRBJ1-1, the V gene TRBV7-6; 8 bases match TRBD1. J gave up 7 bases and V 1 base, and 14 bases lay outside the gene matches. Per germline, CDR1 SGHVS and CDR2 FNYEAQ. The CDR3 runs to 17 residues. CDR3 amino acids: CASSLGRMTRQGSEAFF. The CDR3 DNA is TGTGCCAGCAGCTTAGGCCGAATGACCCGACAGGGGAGTGAAGCTTTCTTT.

This chain links TRBV6-5 with TRBJ1-6, with 9 bases aligning to TRBD1. There are 14 residues in the CDR3. The V segment lost 7 bases and the J segment 9 bases; nucleotides outside the gene matches: 7. CDR1 is MNHEY, CDR2 SVGAGI, per germline. CDR3 sequence (DNA): TGTGCCAGCATTTTCGGGACAGGGATTTCACCCCTCCACTTT. As protein: CASIFGTGISPLHF.

The chain couples TRBV3-1 (or the pseudogene TRBV3-2) to TRBJ2-7; 7 bases line up with TRBD1. This CDR3 is built from 15 residues. Germline V gene sequence: CDR1 LGHDT, CDR2 YNNKEL (reference sequence). V shed 4 bases, J shed 3 bases, and the junction held 9 bases outside the gene matches. CDR3 sequence reads: CASSPRQGPLYEQYF. Here the CDR3 DNA reads TGTGCCAGCAGCCCGCGACAGGGCCCTCTCTACGAGCAGTACTTC.

CDR3 nucleotides: TGTGCCAGCAGCTCTTACAGGGCGACTGAAGCTTTCTTT. Encoded protein: CASSSYRATEAFF. This rearrangement joins TRBV7-2 to TRBJ1-1, with D possibly being TRBD1 (6 bases). CDR3 length equals 13 residues. V lost 4 bases to trimming and J lost 5 bases, with 11 bases between them. CDR1 is SGHTA, CDR2 FQGNSA, per germline.

The rearrangement links TRBV9 to TRBJ1-2, with TRBD1 as a possible D gene (5 bases). CDR1 and CDR2 from the germline V gene are SGDLS and YYNGEE. The ends were cut back, 8 bases at V and 4 bases at J, with 18 bases in the middle. The CDR3 has 14 amino acids. This chain's CDR3 is CASSPSGGGYGYTF. The CDR3 DNA reads TGTGCCAGTAGCCCCTCCGGGGGGGGCTATGGCTACACCTTC.

In DNA, the CDR3 is TGTGCCAGCAGCTATCCTCACTCCTACGAGCAGTACTTC. Its protein product is CASSYPHSYEQYF. V usage is TRBV5-5 and J usage is TRBJ2-7; D remains ambiguous. The CDR3 consists of 13 residues. Germline CDR1 is SGHKS and CDR2 is YYEKEE (reference sequence). V was clipped by 3 bases and J by 0 bases, with 7 bases between them.

This clone is large. CDR3 DNA: TGTGCCAGCAGCGATTGGGGGGCCGGTGAGCAGTTCTTC. This encodes CASSDWGAGEQFF. V usage is TRBV7-3 and J usage is TRBJ2-1, with D perhaps matching TRBD1 or TRBD2 (6 bases each). The CDR3 extends over 13 amino acids. V was shortened by 5 bases and J by 9 bases, with 14 bases between the two germline ends. Germline CDR1 reads SGHTA; CDR2 reads FQGTGA.

A remark on this clone: One end of the junction varies from germline; a read error may be responsible. Within the sample, other DNA sequences also encode this same CDR3. The chain is built from TRBV2 and TRBJ1-1, with D unclear. Germline CDR1 reads SNHLY; CDR2 reads FYNNEI. The CDR3 totals 13 residues. The DNA for the CDR3 is TGTGCTAGCAAGGAGACTTACCACACTGAAGCTTTCTTT. Translated, it gives CASKETYHTEAFF.

The J gene is TRBJ2-1, the V gene TRBV7-2; D is possibly TRBD2 (6 bases). Germline V gives CDR1 SGHTA, CDR2 FQGNSA. V was shortened by 1 base and J by 9 bases, with 10 bases between the two germline ends. The CDR3 sequence is 13 residues long. The CDR3 DNA sequence: TGTGCCAGCAGCTTAGGCCGGGAGACTGAGCAGTTCTTC. Amino acid sequence: CASSLGRETEQFF.

This clone was recorded only once. The chain has TRBV6-4 and TRBJ1-6, with D perhaps TRBD1 (5 bases). Trimming took off 3 bases at V and 9 bases at J, with 15 bases between the two ends. Germline loops: CDR1 MRHNA, CDR2 SNTAGT. This CDR3 has 15 amino acids. The CDR3 loop is CASSEWGGLSSPLHF. DNA for the CDR3: TGTGCCAGCAGTGAATGGGGGGGGTTATCTTCACCCCTCCACTTT.

A few counts support this clone. The chain is built from TRBV10-3 and TRBJ1-2; D perhaps matches TRBD1 (6 bases). Trimming took off 5 bases at V and 6 bases at J, with 19 bases between the two ends. The germline V gene encodes CDR1 ENHRY and CDR2 SYGVKD. The CDR3 runs 15 residues. The DNA of the CDR3 is TGTGCCATCAGTCCGACGCTCGGACAGAATGATGGCTACACCTTC. Translated, it gives CAISPTLGQNDGYTF.

Comment on this clone: Relative to the germline gene, one junction end is altered; a read error may explain this. This sequence joins TRBV9 and TRBJ1-2; 7 nucleotides line up with TRBD1. Germline CDR1 is SGDLS and CDR2 is YYNGEE. The CDR3 consists of 17 residues. This CDR3 reads CASSVGLGTEANYSYTF. The CDR3 DNA reads TGTGCCAGCAGCGTAGGCTTGGGGACAGAAGCTAACTATAGCTACACCTTC.

V usage is TRBV10-2 and J usage is TRBJ2-3, with 10 bases matching TRBD2. This CDR3 region has 15 residues. Germline CDR1 reads WSHSY; CDR2 reads SAAADI. The junction had 6 bases not matched to a gene; V was cut back by 5 bases and J by 4 bases. The CDR3 region is CASSLAGVPPDTQYF. CDR3 bases: TGCGCCAGCAGTCTAGCGGGGGTGCCCCCAGATACGCAGTATTTT.

This clone appeared a single time. The chain is built from TRBV10-1 and TRBJ1-2; D uncertain. The CDR3 is 13 amino acids. Per germline, CDR1 WNHNN and CDR2 SYGVQD (reference sequence). V was shortened by 3 bases and J by 0 bases, with 5 bases between the two germline ends. CDR3 loop: CASSEQPNYGYTF. The CDR3 nucleotides are TGCGCCAGCAGTGAACAGCCTAACTATGGCTACACCTTC.

The chain recombines TRBV7-8 with TRBJ1-4; a weak D match, TRBD1 (5 bases). This CDR3 is 14 amino acids long. Deletions cut 1 base from V and 10 bases from J, with 13 bases between. The V gene's germline CDR1 is SGHVS and CDR2 FQNEAQ. The DNA of the CDR3 is TGTGCCAGCAGCTTAGAAAGTCTTGGGGGAAAACTGTTTTTT. It specifies CASSLESLGGKLFF.

The genes are TRBV18 and TRBJ2-3; D ambiguous. From germline, CDR1 is KGHSH and CDR2 LQKENI. Trimming left V 2 bases short and J 1 base short, with 7 bases between. This CDR3 is 14 amino acids long. For the CDR3, the DNA is TGTGCCAGCTCACCAGGGGTCCGCACAGATACGCAGTATTTT. As protein: CASSPGVRTDTQYF.

In this sample, this clone turned up a few times. This rearrangement joins TRBV19 to TRBJ1-5, with a tentative D call TRBD1 (6 bases). The germline V gene has CDR1 LNHDA and CDR2 SQIVND (reference sequence). With 1 base removed from V and 1 base from J, the gap between germline ends came to 11 bases. The CDR3 sequence is 16 residues long. The CDR3 sequence is CASSIGWGASNQPQHF. The CDR3 DNA is TGTGCCAGTAGTATAGGATGGGGGGCGAGCAATCAGCCCCAGCATTTT. The complete variable domain, with remaining parts taken from reference TRBV19 and TRBJ1-5, reads DGGITQSPKYLFRKEGQNVTLSCEQNLNHDAMYWYRQDPGQGLRLIYYSQIVNDFQKGDIAEGYSVSREKKESFPLTVTSAQKNPTAFYLCASSIGWGASNQPQHFGDGTRLSIL.

The CDR3, as DNA: TGTGCCATCTCAGGACAGGGATCTAACTATGGCTACACCTTC. Protein product: CAISGQGSNYGYTF. The chain is built from TRBV10-3 and TRBJ1-2; 8 bases are shared with TRBD1. This CDR3 contains 14 residues. V shed 8 bases, J shed 0 bases, and the junction held 5 bases outside the gene matches. CDR1 is ENHRY, CDR2 SYGVKD, per germline.

The chain uses TRBV5-1 and TRBJ1-1; D may be TRBD1 (5 bases). This CDR3 spans 14 amino acids. Trimming cost V 1 base and J 11 bases, with 18 bases left between them. Germline CDR1 reads SGHRS; CDR2 reads YFSETQ. CDR3 in amino acids: CASSLKGRGPGAFF. The CDR3 DNA sequence: TGCGCCAGCAGCTTGAAGGGTAGGGGCCCCGGGGCTTTCTTT.

The V gene is TRBV18, the J gene TRBJ1-1, with D uncertain. Germline assignment: CDR1 KGHSH and CDR2 LQKENI. This CDR3 is 11 amino acids long. The V end was cut by 4 bases, the J end by 4 bases, with 4 bases between. The CDR3 bases are TGTGCCAGCTCACAGGCCACTGAAGCTTTCTTT. Translation: CASSQATEAFF.

The J gene is TRBJ2-3, the V gene TRBV9; D remains ambiguous. CDR3 length equals 14 residues. Germline CDR1 SGDLS, CDR2 YYNGEE. The V and J ends lost 1 base and 4 bases respectively, with 10 bases between them. This chain's CDR3 is CASSVRGVADTQYF. Here the CDR3 DNA reads TGTGCCAGCAGCGTACGAGGAGTCGCAGATACGCAGTATTTT.